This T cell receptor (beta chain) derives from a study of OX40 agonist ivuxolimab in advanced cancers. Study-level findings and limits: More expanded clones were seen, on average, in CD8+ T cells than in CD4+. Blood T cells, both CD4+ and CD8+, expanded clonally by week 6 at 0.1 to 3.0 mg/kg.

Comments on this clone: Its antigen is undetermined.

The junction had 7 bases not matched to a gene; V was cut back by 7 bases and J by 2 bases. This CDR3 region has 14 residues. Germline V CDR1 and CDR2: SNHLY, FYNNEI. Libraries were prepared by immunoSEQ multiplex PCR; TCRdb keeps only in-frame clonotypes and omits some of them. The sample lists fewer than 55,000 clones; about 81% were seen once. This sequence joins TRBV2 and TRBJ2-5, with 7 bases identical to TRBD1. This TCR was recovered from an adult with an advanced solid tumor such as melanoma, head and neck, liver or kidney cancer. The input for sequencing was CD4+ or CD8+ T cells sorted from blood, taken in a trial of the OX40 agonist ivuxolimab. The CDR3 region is CASMKGAVQETQYF. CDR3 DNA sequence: TGTGCCAGCATGAAGGGGGCAGTTCAAGAGACCCAGTACTTC.